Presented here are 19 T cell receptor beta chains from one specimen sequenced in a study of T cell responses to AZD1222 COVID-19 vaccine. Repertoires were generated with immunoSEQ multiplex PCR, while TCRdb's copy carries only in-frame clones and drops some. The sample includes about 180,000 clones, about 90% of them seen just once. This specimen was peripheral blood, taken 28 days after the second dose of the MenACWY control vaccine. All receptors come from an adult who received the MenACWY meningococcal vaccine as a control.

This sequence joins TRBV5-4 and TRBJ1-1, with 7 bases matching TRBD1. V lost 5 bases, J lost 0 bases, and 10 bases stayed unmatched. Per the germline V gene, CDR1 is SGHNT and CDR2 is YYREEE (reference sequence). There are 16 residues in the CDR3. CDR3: CASRDRGGNVNTEAFF. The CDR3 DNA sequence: TGTGCCAGCAGAGACCGAGGGGGCAATGTGAACACTGAAGCTTTCTTT.

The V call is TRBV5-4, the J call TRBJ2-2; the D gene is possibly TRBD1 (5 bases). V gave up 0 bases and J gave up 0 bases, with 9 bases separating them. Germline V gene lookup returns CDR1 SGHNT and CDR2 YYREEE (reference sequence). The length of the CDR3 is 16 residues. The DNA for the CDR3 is TGTGCCAGCAGCTTGGCAGGGCTAGCGAACACCGGGGAGCTGTTTTTT. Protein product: CASSLAGLANTGELFF.

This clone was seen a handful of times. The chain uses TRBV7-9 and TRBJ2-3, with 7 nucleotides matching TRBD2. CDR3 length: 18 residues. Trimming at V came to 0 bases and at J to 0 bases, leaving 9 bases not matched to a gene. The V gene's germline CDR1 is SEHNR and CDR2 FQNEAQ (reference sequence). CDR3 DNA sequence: TGTGCCAGCAGCTTAGCTAGCGGGCTTACGCCTAGCACAGATACGCAGTATTTT. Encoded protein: CASSLASGLTPSTDTQYF.

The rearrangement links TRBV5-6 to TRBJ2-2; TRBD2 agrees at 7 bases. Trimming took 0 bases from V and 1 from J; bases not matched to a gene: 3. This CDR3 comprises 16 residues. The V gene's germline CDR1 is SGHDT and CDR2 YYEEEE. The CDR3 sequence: CASSLVGTMNTGELFF. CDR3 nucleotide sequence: TGTGCCAGCAGCTTGGTTGGGACTATGAACACCGGGGAGCTGTTTTTT.

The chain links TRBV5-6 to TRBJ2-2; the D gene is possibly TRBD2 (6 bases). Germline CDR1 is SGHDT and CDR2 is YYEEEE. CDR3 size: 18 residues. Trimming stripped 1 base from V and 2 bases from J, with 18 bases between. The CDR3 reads CASSLRRDSLINTGELFF. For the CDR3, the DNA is TGTGCCAGCAGCTTGCGCCGGGACTCCTTAATAAACACCGGGGAGCTGTTTTTT.

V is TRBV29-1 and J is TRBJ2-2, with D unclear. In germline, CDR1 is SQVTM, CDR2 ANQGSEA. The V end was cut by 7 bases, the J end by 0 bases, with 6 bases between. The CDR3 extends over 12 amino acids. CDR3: CSGHSNTGELFF. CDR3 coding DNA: TGCAGCGGACACTCGAACACCGGGGAGCTGTTTTTT.

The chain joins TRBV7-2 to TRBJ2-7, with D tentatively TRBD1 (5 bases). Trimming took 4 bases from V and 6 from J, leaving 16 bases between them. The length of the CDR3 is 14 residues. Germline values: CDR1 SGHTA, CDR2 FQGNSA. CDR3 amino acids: CASSSAWGLGEQYF. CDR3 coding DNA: TGTGCCAGCAGCTCCGCATGGGGCCTGGGCGAGCAGTACTTC.

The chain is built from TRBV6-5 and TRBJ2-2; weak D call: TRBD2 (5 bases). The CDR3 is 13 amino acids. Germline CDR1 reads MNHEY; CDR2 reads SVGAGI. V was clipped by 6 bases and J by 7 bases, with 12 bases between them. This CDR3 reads CASSVTILGELFF. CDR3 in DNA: TGTGCCAGCAGCGTGACTATCCTCGGGGAGCTGTTTTTT.

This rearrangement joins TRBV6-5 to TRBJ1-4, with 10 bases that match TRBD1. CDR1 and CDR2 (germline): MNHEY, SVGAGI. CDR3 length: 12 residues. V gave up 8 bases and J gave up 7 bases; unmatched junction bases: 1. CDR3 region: CASGQGGEKLFF. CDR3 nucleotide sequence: TGTGCCAGCGGACAGGGGGGTGAAAAACTGTTTTTT.

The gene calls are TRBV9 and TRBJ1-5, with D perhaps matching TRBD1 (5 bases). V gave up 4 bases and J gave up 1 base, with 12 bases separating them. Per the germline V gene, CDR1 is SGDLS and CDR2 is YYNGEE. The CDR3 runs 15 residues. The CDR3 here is CASSLGEGSNQPQHF. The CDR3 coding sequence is TGTGCCAGCAGCCTGGGGGAGGGAAGCAATCAGCCCCAGCATTTT.

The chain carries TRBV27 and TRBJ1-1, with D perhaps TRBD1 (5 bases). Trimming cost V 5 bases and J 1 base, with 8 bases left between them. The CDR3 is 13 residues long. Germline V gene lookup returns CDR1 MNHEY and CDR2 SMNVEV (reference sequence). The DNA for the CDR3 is TGTGCCAGCAGTGGGACGGCGAACACTGAAGCTTTCTTT. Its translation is CASSGTANTEAFF.

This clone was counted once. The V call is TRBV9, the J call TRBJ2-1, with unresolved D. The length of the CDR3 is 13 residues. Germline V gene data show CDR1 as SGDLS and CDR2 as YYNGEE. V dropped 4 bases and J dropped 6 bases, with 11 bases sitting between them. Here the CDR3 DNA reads TGTGCCAGCAGCACCGGACCGTTCAATGAGCAGTTCTTC. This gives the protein CASSTGPFNEQFF.

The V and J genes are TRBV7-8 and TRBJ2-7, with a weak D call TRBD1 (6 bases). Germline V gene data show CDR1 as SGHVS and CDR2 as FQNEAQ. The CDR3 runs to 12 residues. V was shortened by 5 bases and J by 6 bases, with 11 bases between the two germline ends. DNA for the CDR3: TGTGCCAGCAGCCCCGGACAGACCGAGCAGTACTTC. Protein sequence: CASSPGQTEQYF.

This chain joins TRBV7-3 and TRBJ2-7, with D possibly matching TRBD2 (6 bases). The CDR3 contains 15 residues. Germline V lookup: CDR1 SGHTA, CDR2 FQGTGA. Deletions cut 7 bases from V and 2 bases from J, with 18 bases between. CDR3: CASTSNSGGTYEQYF. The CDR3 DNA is TGTGCCAGCACCTCAAACTCCGGGGGAACCTACGAGCAGTACTTC.

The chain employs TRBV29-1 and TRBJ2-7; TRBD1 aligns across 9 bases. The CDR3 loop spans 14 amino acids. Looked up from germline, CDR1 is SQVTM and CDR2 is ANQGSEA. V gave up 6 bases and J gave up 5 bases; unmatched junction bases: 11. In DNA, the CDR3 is TGCAGCGTAGATACCGGGACAGGGTCCGACGAGCAGTACTTC. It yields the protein CSVDTGTGSDEQYF.

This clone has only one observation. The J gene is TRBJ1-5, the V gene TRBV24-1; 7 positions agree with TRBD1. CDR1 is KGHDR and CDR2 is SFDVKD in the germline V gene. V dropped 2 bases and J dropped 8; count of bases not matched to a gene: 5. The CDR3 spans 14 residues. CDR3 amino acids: CATSDSTGRKPQHF. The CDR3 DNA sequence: TGTGCCACCAGTGATTCGACAGGGAGGAAGCCCCAGCATTTT.

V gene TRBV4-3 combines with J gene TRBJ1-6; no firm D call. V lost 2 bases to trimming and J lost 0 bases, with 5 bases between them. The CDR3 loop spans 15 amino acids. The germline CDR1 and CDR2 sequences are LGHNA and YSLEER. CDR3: CASSQRSSYNSPLHF. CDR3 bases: TGCGCCAGCAGCCAAAGGAGCTCCTATAATTCACCCCTCCACTTT.

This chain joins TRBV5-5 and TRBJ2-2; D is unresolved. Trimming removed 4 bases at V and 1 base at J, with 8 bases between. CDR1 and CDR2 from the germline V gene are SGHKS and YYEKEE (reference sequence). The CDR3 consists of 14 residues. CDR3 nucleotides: TGTGCCAGCAGCAGTCTAGTGAACACCGGGGAGCTGTTTTTT. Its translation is CASSSLVNTGELFF.

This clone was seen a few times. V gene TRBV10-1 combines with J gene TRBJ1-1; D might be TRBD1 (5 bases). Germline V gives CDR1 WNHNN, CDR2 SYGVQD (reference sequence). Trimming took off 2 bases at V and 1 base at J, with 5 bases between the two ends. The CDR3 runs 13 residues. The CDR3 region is CASSETGNTEAFF. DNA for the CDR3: TGCGCCAGCAGTGAGACAGGGAACACTGAAGCTTTCTTT.